Listed here are 2 T cell receptor beta chains from one sample, sequenced in a study of human T cells and chemical hapten exposure. The time point was: patch test 3, about 24 weeks after DPC sensitization. Treatment of the sample: therapeutic diphenylcyclopropenone sensitization with weekly scalp DPC. TCRdb re-called the RACE reads with MiXCR, one entry per CDR3 protein. The data show roughly 90,000 distinct CDR3 sequences, approximately 11% seen once. The sequencing here drew on whole blood, taken in connection with sensitization to the hapten diphenylcyclopropenone (DPC). The receptors originated from a woman in her twenties or thirties with alopecia areata. Some clones in this sample may be carry-over from other donors' samples.

V usage is TRBV6-2 or TRBV6-3 and J usage is TRBJ2-5; 7 positions agree with TRBD1. Germline V gene lookup returns CDR1 MNHEY and CDR2 SVGEGT. This CDR3 comprises 13 residues. J lost 6 bases, V lost 6 bases, and 7 bases had no gene match. CDR3 sequence reads: CASSEGQLKTQYF. The CDR3 region has the DNA TGTGCCAGCAGCGAGGGACAGTTAAAGACCCAGTACTTC.

This clonotype has ten or more counts. V is TRBV7-9 and J is TRBJ2-5, with TRBD1 matching over 8 bases. Germline loops: CDR1 SEHNR, CDR2 FQNEAQ (reference sequence). The CDR3 is 16 amino acids. The J segment lost 3 bases and the V segment lost 5 bases, leaving 11 bases of the junction unmatched. The chain's CDR3 is CASSPRSTGAEETQYF. The DNA for the CDR3 is TGTGCCAGCAGCCCGAGATCGACAGGGGCCGAAGAGACCCAGTACTTC.